The 6 T cell receptor beta chains presented below share a single source sample, sequenced in a study of cytomegalovirus exposure and HLA in healthy donors (dated by TCRdb to 2016 to 2017). Library generation was performed with the immunoSEQ multiplex PCR assay. Not all clones reach the TCRdb copy of this immuneACCESS table, which keeps in-frame sequences only. Checked studies attribute under half of the gap to unresolved V genes and leave the rest unexplained. The table for this sample lists roughly 250,000 clones; around 88% of them were counted only once. Around 1.2% of the sample lies in the top ten. Input material: PBMCs. The receptors here all came from a woman in her 30s in good health and CMV-seropositive.

This sequence joins TRBV10-1 and TRBJ2-3; D remains unclear. This CDR3 spans 13 amino acids. Looked up from germline, CDR1 is WNHNN and CDR2 is SYGVQD (reference sequence). Trimming shortened V by 6 bases and J by 4 bases, and 11 bases separated the two germline ends. DNA for the CDR3: TGCGCCAGCAGCCAAGAGTCCCCAGATACGCAGTATTTT. Amino acid sequence: CASSQESPDTQYF.

The J gene is TRBJ2-1, the V gene TRBV29-1; 10 nucleotides agree with TRBD1. This CDR3 is 20 amino acids long. The J segment lost 2 bases and the V segment lost 4 bases, leaving 20 bases of the junction unmatched. Germline CDR1 is SQVTM and CDR2 is ANQGSEA. The CDR3 sequence is CSVVGGGTGDHRGTYNEQFF. The CDR3 DNA follows: TGCAGCGTTGTGGGGGGAGGGACAGGGGACCATCGAGGCACCTACAATGAGCAGTTCTTC.

The rearrangement joins TRBV5-6 to TRBJ1-1, with D hard to call. This CDR3 spans 13 amino acids. In germline, CDR1 is SGHDT, CDR2 YYEEEE. Trimming pared 0 bases from V and 10 bases from J, leaving 13 bases between. The CDR3 reads CASSLGGSFSAFF. The CDR3 DNA sequence: TGTGCCAGCAGCTTGGGTGGCAGTTTTTCAGCTTTCTTT.

The chain joins TRBV7-9 to TRBJ2-7; TRBD1 matches 9 bases. This CDR3 is 15 amino acids long. J gave up 7 bases and V 7 bases, and 14 bases lay outside the gene matches. Germline CDR1 is SEHNR and CDR2 is FQNEAQ (reference sequence). The CDR3 here is CASTQEDRGMGEQYF. Here the CDR3 DNA reads TGTGCCAGCACCCAAGAGGACAGGGGCATGGGGGAGCAGTACTTC.

The V gene is TRBV29-1, the J gene TRBJ2-2; 9 bases line up with TRBD1. Germline CDR1 SQVTM, CDR2 ANQGSEA. The CDR3 extends over 14 amino acids. After removal of 7 bases from V and 1 base from J, the junction contained 4 bases not matched to a gene. In DNA form, the CDR3 reads TGCAGCGGGAAGACAGGGGGGAACACCGGGGAGCTGTTTTTT. It encodes CSGKTGGNTGELFF.

The chain carries TRBV7-3 and TRBJ2-3, with 16 bases lining up with TRBD2. Trimming removed 4 bases from V and 4 bases from J; junction bases left unmatched: 5. This CDR3 has 17 amino acids. Germline CDR1 is SGHTA and CDR2 is FQGTGA. The CDR3 region has the DNA TGTGCCAGCAGCTCCGGGACTAGCGGGAGGGCCCCAGATACGCAGTATTTT. Protein: CASSSGTSGRAPDTQYF.